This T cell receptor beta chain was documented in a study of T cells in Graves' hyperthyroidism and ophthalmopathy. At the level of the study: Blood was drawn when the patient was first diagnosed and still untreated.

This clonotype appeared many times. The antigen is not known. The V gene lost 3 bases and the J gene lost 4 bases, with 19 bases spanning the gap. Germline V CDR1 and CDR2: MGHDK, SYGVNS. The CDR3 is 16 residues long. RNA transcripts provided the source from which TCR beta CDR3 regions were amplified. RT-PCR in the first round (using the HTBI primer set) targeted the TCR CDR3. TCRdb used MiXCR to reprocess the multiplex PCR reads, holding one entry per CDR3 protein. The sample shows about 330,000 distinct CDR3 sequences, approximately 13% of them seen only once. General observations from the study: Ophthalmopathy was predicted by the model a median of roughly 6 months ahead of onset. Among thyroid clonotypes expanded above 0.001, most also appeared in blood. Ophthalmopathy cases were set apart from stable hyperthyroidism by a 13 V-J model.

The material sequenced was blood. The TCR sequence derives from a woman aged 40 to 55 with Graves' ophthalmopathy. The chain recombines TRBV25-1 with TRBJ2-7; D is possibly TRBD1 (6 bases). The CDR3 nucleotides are TGTGCCAGCAGTGAGGGGTTTGGGCTAGGGGGTTACGAGCAGTACTTC. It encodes CASSEGFGLGGYEQYF.